The T cell receptor (beta chain) described here comes from a study of OX40 agonist ivuxolimab in advanced cancers. As for the study in general: A male proportion of just over 80% was recorded, with mean age approximately 64 years and range about 23 to 90.

V lost 8 bases, J lost 4 bases, and 14 bases lay in between. Germline loops: CDR1 LNHDA, CDR2 SQIVND (reference sequence). This CDR3 has 13 residues. Sequencing was performed with immunoSEQ multiplex PCR; in TCRdb, only in-frame clones are kept and a portion is missing. The sample yields 75,000 to 95,000 clones, approximately 89% seen once. There are a few counts of this clone. The rearrangement links TRBV19 to TRBJ1-1; D unclear. This sequence was found in an adult with an advanced solid tumor such as melanoma, head and neck, liver or kidney cancer. The material sequenced was CD4+ or CD8+ T cells sorted from blood, taken in a trial of the OX40 agonist ivuxolimab. The CDR3 DNA follows: TGTGCCAGTTGGGCCCCCCAGACCACTGAAGCTTTCTTT. Protein product: CASWAPQTTEAFF.